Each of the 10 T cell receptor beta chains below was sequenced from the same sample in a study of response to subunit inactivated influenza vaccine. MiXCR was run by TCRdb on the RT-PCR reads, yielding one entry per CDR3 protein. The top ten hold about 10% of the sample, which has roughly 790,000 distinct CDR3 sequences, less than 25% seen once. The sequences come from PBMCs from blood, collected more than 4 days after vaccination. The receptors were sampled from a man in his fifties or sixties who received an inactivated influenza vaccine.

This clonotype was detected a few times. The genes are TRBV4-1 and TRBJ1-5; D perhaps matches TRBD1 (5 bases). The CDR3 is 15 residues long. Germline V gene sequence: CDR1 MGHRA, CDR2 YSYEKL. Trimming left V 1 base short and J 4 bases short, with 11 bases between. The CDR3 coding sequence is TGCGCCAGCAGCCAAGGGCAGGGTACTAATCAGCCCCAGCATTTT. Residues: CASSQGQGTNQPQHF.

DNA of the CDR3: TGTGCCAGCAGAAAGGGGACTAGCGGGGGAGGGGAGCTGTTTTTT. This encodes CASRKGTSGGGELFF. The chain has TRBV12-3 or TRBV12-4 and TRBJ2-2; 14 nucleotides align to TRBD2. With 6 bases clipped from V and 8 bases from J, the junction kept 5 bases outside the gene matches. This CDR3 spans 15 amino acids.

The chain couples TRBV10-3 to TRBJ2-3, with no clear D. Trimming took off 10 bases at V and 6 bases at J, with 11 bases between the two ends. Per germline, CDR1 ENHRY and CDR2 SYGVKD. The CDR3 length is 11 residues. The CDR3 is CATTLLDTQYF. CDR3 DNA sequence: TGTGCCACCACTCTTCTGGATACGCAGTATTTT.

The CDR3 DNA sequence: TGCGCCAGCAGTGAGACAGGACCCTATCAGCCCCAGCATTTT. The encoded protein is CASSETGPYQPQHF. This chain uses TRBV10-2 with TRBJ1-5, with D maybe TRBD1 (5 bases). The V gene lost 2 bases and the J gene lost 5 bases, with 10 bases spanning the gap. The CDR3 runs 14 residues. CDR1 WSHSY and CDR2 SAAADI come from the germline V gene.

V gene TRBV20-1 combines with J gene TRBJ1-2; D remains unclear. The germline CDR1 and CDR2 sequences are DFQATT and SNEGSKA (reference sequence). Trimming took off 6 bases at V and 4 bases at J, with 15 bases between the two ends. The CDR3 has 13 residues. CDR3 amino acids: CSASRNTGYGYTF. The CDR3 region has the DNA TGCAGTGCGTCTCGGAATACGGGCTATGGCTACACCTTC.

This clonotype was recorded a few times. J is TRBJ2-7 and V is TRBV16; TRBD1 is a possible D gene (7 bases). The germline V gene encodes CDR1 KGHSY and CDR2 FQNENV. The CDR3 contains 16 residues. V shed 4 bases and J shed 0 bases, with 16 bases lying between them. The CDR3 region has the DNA TGTGCCAGCAGCCCTTGGACAGGACTACTCTCCTACGAGCAGTACTTC. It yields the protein CASSPWTGLLSYEQYF.

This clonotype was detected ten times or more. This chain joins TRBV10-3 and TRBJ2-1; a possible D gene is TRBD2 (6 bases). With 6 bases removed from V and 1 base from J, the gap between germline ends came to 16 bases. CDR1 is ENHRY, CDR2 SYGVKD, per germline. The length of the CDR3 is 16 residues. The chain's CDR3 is CAIRRVGGRSYNEQFF. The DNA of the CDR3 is TGTGCCATCAGACGAGTTGGGGGGAGGTCCTACAATGAGCAGTTCTTC.

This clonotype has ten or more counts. The chain's CDR3 is CASSHQRVAAIPGELFF. DNA for the CDR3: TGTGCCAGCAGTCATCAGCGGGTAGCGGCGATACCCGGGGAGCTGTTTTTT. The genes are TRBV6-2 or TRBV6-3 and TRBJ2-2; a possible D gene is TRBD2 (6 bases). V was trimmed by 5 bases and J by 6 bases, leaving 22 bases between them. CDR3 length equals 17 residues. From germline, CDR1 is MNHEY and CDR2 SVGEGT.

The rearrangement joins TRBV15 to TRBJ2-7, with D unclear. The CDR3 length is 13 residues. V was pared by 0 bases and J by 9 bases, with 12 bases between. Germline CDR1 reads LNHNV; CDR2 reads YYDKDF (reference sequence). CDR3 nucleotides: TGTGCCACCAGCAGAGATAAGAAGGGTAGGCAGTACTTC. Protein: CATSRDKKGRQYF.

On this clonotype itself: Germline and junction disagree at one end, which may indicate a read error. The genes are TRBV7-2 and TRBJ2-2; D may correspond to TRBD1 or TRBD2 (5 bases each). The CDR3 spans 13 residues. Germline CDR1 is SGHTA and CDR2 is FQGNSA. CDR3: CASSPQGTGELCF. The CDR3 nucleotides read TGTGCCAGCAGCCCCCAGGGTACCGGGGAGCTGTGTTTT.